This T cell receptor beta chain was sequenced for a study of blood T cells in healthy people across ages. General study findings and limits: When set beside aged donors, long-lived donors presented more naive CD4+ cells and higher diversity. It was held that the diversity estimates obtained from one million T cells were underestimates.

Germline V gene data show CDR1 as DFQATT and CDR2 as SNEGSKA (reference sequence). The trim removed 4 bases at V and 5 bases at J, leaving 10 bases unmatched. This CDR3 comprises 15 residues. Sample-barcoded 5' priming and a J-beta primer mix drove a second PCR of about 6 to 12 cycles. Per-sample output comprised a minimum of 3 million paired-end reads containing CDR3. TCRdb called the 5' RACE reads again in MiXCR, with one record for every CDR3 protein. The sample has fewer than 2 million distinct CDR3 sequences, roughly 43% seen once. A word on this clonotype: Its antigen is as yet unknown.

The sequenced sample consisted of blood. This sequence joins TRBV20-1 and TRBJ2-5; TRBD2 matches 10 bases. The TCR comes from a human donor in good health. The CDR3 bases are TGCAGTGCTATTGACAGCGGGGGGGCCTACGAGACCCAGTACTTC. This gives the protein CSAIDSGGAYETQYF.